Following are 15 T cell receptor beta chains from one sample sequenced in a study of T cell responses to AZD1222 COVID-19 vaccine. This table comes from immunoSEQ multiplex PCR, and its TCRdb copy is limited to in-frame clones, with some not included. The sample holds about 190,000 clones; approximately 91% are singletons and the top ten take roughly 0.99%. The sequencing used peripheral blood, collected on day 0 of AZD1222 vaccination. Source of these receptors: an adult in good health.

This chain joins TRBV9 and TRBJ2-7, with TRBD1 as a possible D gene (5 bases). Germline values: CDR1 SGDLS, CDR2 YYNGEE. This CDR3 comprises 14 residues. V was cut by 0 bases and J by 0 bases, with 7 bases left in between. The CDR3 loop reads CASSVVDNSYEQYF. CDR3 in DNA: TGTGCCAGCAGCGTAGTGGACAACTCCTACGAGCAGTACTTC.

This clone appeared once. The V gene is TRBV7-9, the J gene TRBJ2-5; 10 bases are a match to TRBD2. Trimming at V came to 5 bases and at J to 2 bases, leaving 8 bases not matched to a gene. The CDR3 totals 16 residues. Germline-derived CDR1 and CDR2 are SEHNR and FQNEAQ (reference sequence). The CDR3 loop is CASSQQRGGRQETQYF. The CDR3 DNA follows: TGTGCCAGCAGCCAACAGCGGGGGGGCCGGCAAGAGACCCAGTACTTC.

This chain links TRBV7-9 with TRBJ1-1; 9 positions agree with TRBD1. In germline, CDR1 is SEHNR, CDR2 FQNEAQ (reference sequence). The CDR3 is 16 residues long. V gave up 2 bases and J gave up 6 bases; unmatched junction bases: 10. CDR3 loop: CASSLPGQGFLAEAFF. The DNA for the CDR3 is TGTGCCAGCAGCTTACCGGGACAGGGTTTTTTAGCTGAAGCTTTCTTT.

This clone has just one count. CDR3 loop: CAISLFGVPNYGYTF. The CDR3 coding sequence is TGTGCGATTTCCCTCTTCGGGGTCCCTAACTATGGCTACACCTTC. The rearrangement joins TRBV28 to TRBJ1-2; D remains ambiguous. CDR1 and CDR2 (germline): MDHEN, SYDVKM. This CDR3 contains 15 residues.

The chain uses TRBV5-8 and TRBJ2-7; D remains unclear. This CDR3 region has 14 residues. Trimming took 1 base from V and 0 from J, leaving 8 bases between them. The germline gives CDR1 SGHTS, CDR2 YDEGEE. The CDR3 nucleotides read TGTGCCAGCAGCTTGCAAGGTTACTCCTACGAGCAGTACTTC. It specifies CASSLQGYSYEQYF.

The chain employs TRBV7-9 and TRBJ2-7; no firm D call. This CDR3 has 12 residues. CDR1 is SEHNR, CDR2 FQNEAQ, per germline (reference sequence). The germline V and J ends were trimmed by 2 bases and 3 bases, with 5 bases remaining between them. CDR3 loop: CASSLTVYEQYF. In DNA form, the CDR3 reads TGTGCCAGCAGCTTAACGGTCTACGAGCAGTACTTC.

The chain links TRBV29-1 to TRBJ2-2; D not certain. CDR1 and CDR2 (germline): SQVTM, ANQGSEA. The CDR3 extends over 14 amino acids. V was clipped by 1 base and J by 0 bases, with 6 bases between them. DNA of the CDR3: TGCAGCGTTGAAGGGGCGGCGAACACCGGGGAGCTGTTTTTT. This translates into CSVEGAANTGELFF.

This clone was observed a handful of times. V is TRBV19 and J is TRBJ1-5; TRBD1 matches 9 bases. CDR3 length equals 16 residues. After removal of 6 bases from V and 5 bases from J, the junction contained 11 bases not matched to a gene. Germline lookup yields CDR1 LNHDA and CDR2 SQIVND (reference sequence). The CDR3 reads CASSRDGTGRYQPQHF. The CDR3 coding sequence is TGTGCCAGTAGCCGAGACGGGACAGGGCGTTATCAGCCCCAGCATTTT.

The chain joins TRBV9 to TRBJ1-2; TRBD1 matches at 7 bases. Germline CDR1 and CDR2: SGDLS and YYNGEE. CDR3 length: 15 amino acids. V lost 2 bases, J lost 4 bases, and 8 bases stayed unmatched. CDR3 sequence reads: CASSVDRAAGYGYTF. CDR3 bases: TGTGCCAGCAGCGTCGACAGGGCGGCTGGCTATGGCTACACCTTC.

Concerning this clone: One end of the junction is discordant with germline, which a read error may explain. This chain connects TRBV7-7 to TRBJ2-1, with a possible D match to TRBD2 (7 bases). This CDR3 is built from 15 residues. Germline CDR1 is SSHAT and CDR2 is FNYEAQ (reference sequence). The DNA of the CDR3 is TGTGCTAGCAGCTTAGCCCGGGGGGCGGATAATGAGCAGTTCTTC. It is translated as CASSLARGADNEQFF.

CDR3 amino acids: CAISTTGEGGYGYTF. The CDR3 coding sequence is TGTGCCATCAGTACCACAGGGGAAGGGGGATATGGCTACACCTTC. This chain uses TRBV10-3 with TRBJ1-2; TRBD1 matches 7 bases. The CDR3 runs 15 residues. After removal of 5 bases from V and 5 bases from J, the junction contained 11 bases not matched to a gene. The germline V gene has CDR1 ENHRY and CDR2 SYGVKD.

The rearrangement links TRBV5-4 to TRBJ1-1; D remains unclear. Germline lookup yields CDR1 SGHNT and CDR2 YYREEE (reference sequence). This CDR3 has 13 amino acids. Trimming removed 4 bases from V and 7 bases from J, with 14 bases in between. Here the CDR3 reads CASSPPGYNEAFF. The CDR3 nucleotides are TGTGCCAGCAGCCCTCCGGGATATAATGAAGCTTTCTTT.

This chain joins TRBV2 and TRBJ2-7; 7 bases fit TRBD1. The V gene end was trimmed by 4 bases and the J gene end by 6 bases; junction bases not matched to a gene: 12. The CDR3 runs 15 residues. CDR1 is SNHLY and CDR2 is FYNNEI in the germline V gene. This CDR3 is CASSGHQGVSFEQYF. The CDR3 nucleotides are TGTGCCAGCAGTGGACACCAGGGGGTTTCGTTCGAGCAGTACTTC.

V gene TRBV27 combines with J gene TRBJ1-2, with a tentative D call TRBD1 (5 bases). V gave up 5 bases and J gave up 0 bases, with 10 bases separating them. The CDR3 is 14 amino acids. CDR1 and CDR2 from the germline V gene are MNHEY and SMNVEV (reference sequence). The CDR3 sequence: CASSLQGANYGYTF. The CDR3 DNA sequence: TGTGCCAGCAGTCTTCAGGGTGCTAACTATGGCTACACCTTC.

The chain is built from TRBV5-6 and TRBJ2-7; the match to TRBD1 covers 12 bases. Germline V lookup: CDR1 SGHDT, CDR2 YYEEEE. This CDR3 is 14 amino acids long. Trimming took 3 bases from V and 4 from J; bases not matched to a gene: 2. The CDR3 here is CASSWDRGLYEQYF. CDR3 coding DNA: TGTGCCAGCAGCTGGGACAGGGGGCTATACGAGCAGTACTTC.